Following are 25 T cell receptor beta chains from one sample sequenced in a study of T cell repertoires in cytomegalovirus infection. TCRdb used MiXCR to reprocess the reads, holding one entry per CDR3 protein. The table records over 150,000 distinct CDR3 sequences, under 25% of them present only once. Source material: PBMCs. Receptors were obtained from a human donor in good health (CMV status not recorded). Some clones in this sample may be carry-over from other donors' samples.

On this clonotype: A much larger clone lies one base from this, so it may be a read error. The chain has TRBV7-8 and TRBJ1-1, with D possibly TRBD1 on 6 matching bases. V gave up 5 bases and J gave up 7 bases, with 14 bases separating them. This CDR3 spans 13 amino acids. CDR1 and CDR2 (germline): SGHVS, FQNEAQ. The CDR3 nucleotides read TGTGCCAGCAGCCCCTGGGCGACAGGTGAAGCTTTCTTT. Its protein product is CASSPWATGEAFF.

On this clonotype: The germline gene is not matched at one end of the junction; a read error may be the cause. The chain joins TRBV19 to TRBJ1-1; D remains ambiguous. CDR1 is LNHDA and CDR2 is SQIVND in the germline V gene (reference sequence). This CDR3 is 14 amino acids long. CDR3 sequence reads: CDSSTGRGDTEAFF. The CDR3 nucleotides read TGTGACAGTAGTACCGGACGGGGAGACACTGAAGCTTTCTTT.

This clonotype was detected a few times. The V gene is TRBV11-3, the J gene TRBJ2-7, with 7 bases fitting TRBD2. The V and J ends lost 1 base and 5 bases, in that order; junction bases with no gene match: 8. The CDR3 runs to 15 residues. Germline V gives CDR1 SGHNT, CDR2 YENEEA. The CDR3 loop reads CASSLVGGSLDEQYF. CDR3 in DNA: TGTGCCAGCAGCTTAGTCGGCGGGAGCCTAGACGAGCAGTACTTC.

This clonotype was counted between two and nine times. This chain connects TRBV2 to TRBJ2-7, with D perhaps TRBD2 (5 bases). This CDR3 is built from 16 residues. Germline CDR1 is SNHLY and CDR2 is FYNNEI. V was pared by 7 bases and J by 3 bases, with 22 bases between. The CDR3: CASISPTGVTNYEQYF. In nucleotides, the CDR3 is TGTGCCAGCATCTCTCCCACCGGGGTCACGAACTACGAGCAGTACTTC.

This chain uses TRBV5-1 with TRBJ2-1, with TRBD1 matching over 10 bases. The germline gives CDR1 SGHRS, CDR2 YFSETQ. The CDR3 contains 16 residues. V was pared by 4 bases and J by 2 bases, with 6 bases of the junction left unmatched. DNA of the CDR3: TGCGCCAGCAGCGTGGGTGGGACAGGGGCCTACAATGAGCAGTTCTTC. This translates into CASSVGGTGAYNEQFF.

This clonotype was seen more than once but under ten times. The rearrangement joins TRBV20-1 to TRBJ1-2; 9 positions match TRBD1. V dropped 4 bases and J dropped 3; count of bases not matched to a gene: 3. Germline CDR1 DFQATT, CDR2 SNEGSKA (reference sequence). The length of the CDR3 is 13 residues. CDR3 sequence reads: CSAKDRGDYGYTF. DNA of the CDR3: TGCAGTGCTAAAGACAGGGGGGACTATGGCTACACCTTC.

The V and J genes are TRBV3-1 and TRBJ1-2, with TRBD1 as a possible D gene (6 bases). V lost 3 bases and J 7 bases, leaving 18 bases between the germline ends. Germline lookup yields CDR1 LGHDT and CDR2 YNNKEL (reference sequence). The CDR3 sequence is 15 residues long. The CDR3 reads CASSHRDTYRGGYTF. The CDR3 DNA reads TGTGCCAGCAGCCACCGGGACACCTACCGGGGTGGCTACACCTTC. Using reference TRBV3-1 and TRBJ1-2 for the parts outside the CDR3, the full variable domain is DTAVSQTPKYLVTQMGNDKSIKCEQNLGHDTMYWYKQDSKKFLKIMFSYNNKELIINETVPNRFSPKSPDKAHLNLHINSLELGDSAVYFCASSHRDTYRGGYTFGSGTRLTVV.

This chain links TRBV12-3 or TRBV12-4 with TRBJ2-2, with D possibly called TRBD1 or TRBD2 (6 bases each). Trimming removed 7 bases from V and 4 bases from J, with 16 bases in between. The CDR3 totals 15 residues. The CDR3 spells CASKGGQISTGELFF. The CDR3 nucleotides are TGTGCCAGCAAGGGGGGACAAATCAGCACCGGGGAGCTGTTTTTT.

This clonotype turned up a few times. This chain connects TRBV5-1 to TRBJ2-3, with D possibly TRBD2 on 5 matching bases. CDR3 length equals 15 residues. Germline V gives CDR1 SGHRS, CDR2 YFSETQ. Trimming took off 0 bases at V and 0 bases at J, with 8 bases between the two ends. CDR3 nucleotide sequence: TGCGCCAGCAGCTTGGCTAGCCCCAGCACAGATACGCAGTATTTT. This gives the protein CASSLASPSTDTQYF. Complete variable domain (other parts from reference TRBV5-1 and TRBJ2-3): KAGVTQTPRYLIKTRGQQVTLSCSPISGHRSVSWYQQTPGQGLQFLFEYFSETQRNKGNFPGRFSGRQFSNSRSEMNVSTLELGDSALYLCASSLASPSTDTQYFGPGTRLTVL.

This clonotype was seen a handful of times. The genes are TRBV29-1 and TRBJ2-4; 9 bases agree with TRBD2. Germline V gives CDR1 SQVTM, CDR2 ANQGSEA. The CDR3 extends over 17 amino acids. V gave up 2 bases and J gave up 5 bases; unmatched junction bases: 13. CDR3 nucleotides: TGCAGCGTTGAATCTGGCGGGAGGGCCAATCCGGAAAACATTCAGTACTTC. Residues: CSVESGGRANPENIQYF.

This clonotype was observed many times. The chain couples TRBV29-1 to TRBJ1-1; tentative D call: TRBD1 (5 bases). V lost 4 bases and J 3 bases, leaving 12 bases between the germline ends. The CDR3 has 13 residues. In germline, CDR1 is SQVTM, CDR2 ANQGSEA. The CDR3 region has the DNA TGCAGCGTTGTGGTCCTGGGGGACACTGAAGCTTTCTTT. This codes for CSVVVLGDTEAFF.

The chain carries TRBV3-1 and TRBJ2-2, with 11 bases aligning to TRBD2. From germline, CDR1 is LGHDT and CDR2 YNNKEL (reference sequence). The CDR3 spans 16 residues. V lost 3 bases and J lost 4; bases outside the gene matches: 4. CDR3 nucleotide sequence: TGTGCCAGCAGCCACTCTAGCGGGGGGATCACCGGGGAGCTGTTTTTT. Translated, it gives CASSHSSGGITGELFF.

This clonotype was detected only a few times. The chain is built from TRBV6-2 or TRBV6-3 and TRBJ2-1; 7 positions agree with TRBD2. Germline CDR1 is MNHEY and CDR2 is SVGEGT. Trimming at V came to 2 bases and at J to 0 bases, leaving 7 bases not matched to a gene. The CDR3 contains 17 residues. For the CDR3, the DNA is TGTGCCAGCAGTTACCAAGAACTAGCGAACTCCTACAATGAGCAGTTCTTC. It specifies CASSYQELANSYNEQFF.

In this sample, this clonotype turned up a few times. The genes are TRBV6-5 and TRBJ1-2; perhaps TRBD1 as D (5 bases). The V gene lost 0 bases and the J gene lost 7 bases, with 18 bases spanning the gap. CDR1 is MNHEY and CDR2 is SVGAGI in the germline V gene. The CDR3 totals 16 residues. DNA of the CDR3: TGTGCCAGCAGTTACTCGACGGTTGGCAGGGAACGTGGCTACACCTTC. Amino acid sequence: CASSYSTVGRERGYTF.

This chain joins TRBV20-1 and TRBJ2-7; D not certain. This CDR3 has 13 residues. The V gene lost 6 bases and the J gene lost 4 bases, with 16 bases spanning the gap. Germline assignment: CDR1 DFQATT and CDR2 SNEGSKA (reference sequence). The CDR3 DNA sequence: TGCAGTGCCCGTAGGAGTGCGATATACGAGCAGTACTTC. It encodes CSARRSAIYEQYF.

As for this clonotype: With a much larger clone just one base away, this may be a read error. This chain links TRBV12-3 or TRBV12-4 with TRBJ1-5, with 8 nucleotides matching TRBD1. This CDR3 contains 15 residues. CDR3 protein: CASILGQGAGQPQRF. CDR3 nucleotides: TGTGCCAGCATCCTGGGGCAGGGGGCAGGGCAGCCCCAGCGTTTT.

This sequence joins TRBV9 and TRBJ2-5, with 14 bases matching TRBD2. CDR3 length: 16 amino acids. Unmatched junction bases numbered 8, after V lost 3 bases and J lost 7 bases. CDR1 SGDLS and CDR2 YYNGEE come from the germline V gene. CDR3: CASSAGLAGGPATQYF. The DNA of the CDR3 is TGTGCCAGCAGCGCAGGACTAGCGGGAGGTCCGGCGACCCAGTACTTC.

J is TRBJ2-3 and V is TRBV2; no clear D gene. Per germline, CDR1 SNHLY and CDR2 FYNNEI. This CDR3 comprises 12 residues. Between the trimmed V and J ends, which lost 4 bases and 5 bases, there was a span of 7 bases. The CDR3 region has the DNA TGTGCCAGCAGTGTTCTAGGAGATACGCAGTATTTT. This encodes CASSVLGDTQYF.

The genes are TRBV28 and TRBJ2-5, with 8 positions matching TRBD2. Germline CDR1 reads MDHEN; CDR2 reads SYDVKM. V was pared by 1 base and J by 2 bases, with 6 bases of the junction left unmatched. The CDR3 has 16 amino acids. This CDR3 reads CASSLFGSGVQETQYF. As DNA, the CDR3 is TGTGCCAGCAGTTTATTTGGTAGCGGGGTTCAAGAGACCCAGTACTTC.

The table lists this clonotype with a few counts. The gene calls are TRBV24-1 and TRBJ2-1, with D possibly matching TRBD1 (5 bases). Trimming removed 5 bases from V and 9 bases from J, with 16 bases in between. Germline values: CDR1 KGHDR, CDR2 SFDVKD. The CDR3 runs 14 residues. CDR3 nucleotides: TGTGCCACCAGTGCCCAGGGTTTGTCGGGTGAGCAGTTCTTC. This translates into CATSAQGLSGEQFF.

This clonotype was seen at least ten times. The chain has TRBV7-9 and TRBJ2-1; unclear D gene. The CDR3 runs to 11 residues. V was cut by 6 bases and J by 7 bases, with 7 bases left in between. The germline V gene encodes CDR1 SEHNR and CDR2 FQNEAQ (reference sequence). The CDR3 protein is CASSLINEQFF. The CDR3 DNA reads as TGTGCCAGCAGTCTTATAAATGAGCAGTTCTTC.

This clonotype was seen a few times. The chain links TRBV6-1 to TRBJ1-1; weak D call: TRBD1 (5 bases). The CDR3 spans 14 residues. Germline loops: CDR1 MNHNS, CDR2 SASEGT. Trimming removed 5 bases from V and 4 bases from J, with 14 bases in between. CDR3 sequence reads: CASSPSGGGTEAFF. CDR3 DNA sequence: TGTGCCAGCAGTCCCTCGGGTGGGGGCACTGAAGCTTTCTTT.

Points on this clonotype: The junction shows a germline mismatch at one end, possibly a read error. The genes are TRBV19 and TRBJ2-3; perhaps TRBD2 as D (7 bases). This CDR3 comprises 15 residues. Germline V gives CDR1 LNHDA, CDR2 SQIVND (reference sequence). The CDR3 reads CASRIDGGRTDTQYF. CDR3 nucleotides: TGTGCCAGTAGAATAGACGGGGGGCGCACAGATACGCAGTATTTT.

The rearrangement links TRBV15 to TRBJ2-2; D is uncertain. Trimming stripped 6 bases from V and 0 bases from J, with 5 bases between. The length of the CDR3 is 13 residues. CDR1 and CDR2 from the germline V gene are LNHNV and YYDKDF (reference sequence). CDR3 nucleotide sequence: TGTGCCACCAGGGTGCCGAACACCGGGGAGCTGTTTTTT. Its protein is CATRVPNTGELFF.

The CDR3 spells CASSLAPSGTIDTQYF. DNA of the CDR3: TGTGCCAGCAGCTTAGCTCCTAGCGGGACCATAGATACGCAGTATTTT. The J gene is TRBJ2-3, the V gene TRBV7-8; 9 bases align to TRBD2. The CDR3 runs to 16 residues. Germline lookup yields CDR1 SGHVS and CDR2 FQNEAQ. J lost 5 bases, V lost 0 bases, and 6 bases had no gene match.